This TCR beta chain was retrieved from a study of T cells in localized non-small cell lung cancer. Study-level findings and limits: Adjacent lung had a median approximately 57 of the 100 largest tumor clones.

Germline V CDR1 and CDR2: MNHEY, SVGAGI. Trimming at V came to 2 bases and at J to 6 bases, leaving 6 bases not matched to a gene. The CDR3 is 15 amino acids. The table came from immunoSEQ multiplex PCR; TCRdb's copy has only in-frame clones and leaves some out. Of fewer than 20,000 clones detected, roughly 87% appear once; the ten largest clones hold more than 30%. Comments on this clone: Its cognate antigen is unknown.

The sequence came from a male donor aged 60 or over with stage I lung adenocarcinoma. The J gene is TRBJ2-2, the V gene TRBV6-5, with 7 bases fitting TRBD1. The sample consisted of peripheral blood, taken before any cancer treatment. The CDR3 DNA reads TGTGCCAGCAGTTACGCCCTACAGGGGTCCGGGGAGCTGTTTTTT. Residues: CASSYALQGSGELFF.